This T cell receptor beta chain was captured in a study of T cell responses to AZD1222 COVID-19 vaccine. Study overall: Second-dose intervals near 4 or 12 weeks were combined.

This clone was counted a single time. Germline V lookup: CDR1 LGHNA, CDR2 YNFKEQ. V gave up 3 bases and J gave up 1 base, with 10 bases separating them. This CDR3 region has 16 residues. Sequencing was performed with immunoSEQ multiplex PCR; in TCRdb, only in-frame clones are kept and a portion is missing. The sample lists 150,000 to 200,000 clones; more than 80% were seen once. The material sequenced was peripheral blood, taken on day 0 of AZD1222 vaccination. The chain carries TRBV4-2 and TRBJ1-6; D is unresolved. This TCR was recovered from an adult in good health. DNA of the CDR3: TGTGCCAGCAGCCAGGAAGATCATTCCTATAATTCACCCCTCCACTTT. It encodes CASSQEDHSYNSPLHF.